These 20 T cell receptor beta chains were sequenced from one sample in a study of blood T cell repertoires in COVID-19 (dated by TCRdb to between 2020 and 2021). Library creation used the immunoSEQ multiplex PCR assay. As stored in TCRdb, this immuneACCESS dataset retains in-frame rearrangements with V and J assigned. A fraction of the clones does not appear; measured against another copy, unresolved V genes explain less than half of the discrepancy, and the remainder lacks a known reason. The sample table shows 380,000 or so clones, and 86% are seen once. The ten largest clonotypes hold about 7.6% of the sample. Sequences were obtained from peripheral blood. The receptors were sampled from a woman between 55 and 75 years old with COVID-19, enrolled during active disease.

The count of this clone is one. The chain employs TRBV18 and TRBJ2-7; 7 nucleotides agree with TRBD1. The CDR3 spans 16 residues. With V trimmed by 2 bases and J by 0 bases, 7 bases remained unmatched. Per the germline V gene, CDR1 is KGHSH and CDR2 is LQKENI. In DNA form, the CDR3 reads TGTGCCAGCTCACCAGGGTCAGGGGGATCCTCCTACGAGCAGTACTTC. This codes for CASSPGSGGSSYEQYF.

The chain recombines TRBV12-3 or TRBV12-4 with TRBJ2-7; weak D call: TRBD2 (5 bases). V was cut by 5 bases and J by 7 bases, with 9 bases left in between. The CDR3 contains 11 residues. The CDR3 region has the DNA TGTGCCAGCAGTCTCGGGGTTGAGCAGTACTTC. Its protein product is CASSLGVEQYF.

The chain has TRBV5-1 and TRBJ2-5, with 8 nucleotides matching TRBD2. From germline, CDR1 is SGHRS and CDR2 YFSETQ. The CDR3 loop spans 15 amino acids. V gave up 2 bases and J gave up 5 bases; unmatched junction bases: 8. DNA of the CDR3: TGCGCCAGCAGCTTAGCGGGGGCCGACCGCGAGACCCAGTACTTC. This gives the protein CASSLAGADRETQYF.

The J gene is TRBJ2-7, the V gene TRBV7-9; TRBD2 aligns across 14 bases. The J segment lost 0 bases and the V segment lost 5 bases, leaving 6 bases of the junction unmatched. CDR1 is SEHNR and CDR2 is FQNEAQ in the germline V gene (reference sequence). The CDR3 contains 17 residues. The CDR3 sequence: CASSRTSGGSLSYEQYF. CDR3 bases: TGTGCCAGCAGCCGGACTAGCGGGGGGTCCCTCTCCTACGAGCAGTACTTC.

This clone appeared once. CDR3 DNA sequence: TGTGCCAGCAGTTACTCGAGTAACAGGGAAACTTTCTTT. Translating it yields CASSYSSNRETFF. This sequence joins TRBV6-5 and TRBJ1-1; tentatively, D is TRBD1 (6 bases). Trimming took off 0 bases at V and 12 bases at J, with 14 bases between the two ends. The CDR3 length is 13 residues. Germline CDR1 MNHEY, CDR2 SVGAGI.

V is TRBV5-8 and J is TRBJ1-3, with unresolved D. The CDR3 covers 13 residues. V lost 2 bases and J lost 8, with 11 bases in between. Germline V gene sequence: CDR1 SGHTS, CDR2 YDEGEE. CDR3 coding DNA: TGTGCCAGCAGCTTCGACCGACGGGACACCATATATTTT. This translates into CASSFDRRDTIYF. The full variable domain, completed using reference TRBV5-8 and TRBJ1-3, is EAGVTQSPTHLIKTRGQQATLRCSPISGHTSVYWYQQALGLGLQFLLWYDEGEERNRGNFPPRFSGRQFPNYSSELNVNALELEDSALYLCASSFDRRDTIYFGEGSWLTVV.

The V call is TRBV9, the J call TRBJ1-1; D might be TRBD1 (5 bases). The CDR3 has 14 amino acids. CDR1 is SGDLS, CDR2 YYNGEE, per germline. The V end lost 4 bases, the J end lost 2 bases, and 12 bases lay between the germline ends. The CDR3 region is CASSPTGLNTEAFF. The CDR3 DNA sequence: TGTGCCAGCAGCCCAACAGGATTAAACACTGAAGCTTTCTTT.

The chain has TRBV30 and TRBJ1-1; 9 bases agree with TRBD1. The J segment lost 1 base and the V segment lost 8 bases, leaving 2 bases of the junction unmatched. The CDR3 totals 12 residues. The germline CDR1 and CDR2 sequences are GTSNPN and SVGIG (reference sequence). CDR3 sequence reads: CAGGQGNTEAFF. CDR3 in DNA: TGTGCCGGGGGACAGGGGAACACTGAAGCTTTCTTT.

CDR3 coding DNA: TGTGCCAGCAGTTACAGCGAATTAGGCGTTGGCTACACCTTC. Its translation: CASSYSELGVGYTF. This sequence joins TRBV6-6 and TRBJ1-2, with D unclear. Trimming shortened V by 2 bases and J by 7 bases, and 14 bases separated the two germline ends. Germline assignment: CDR1 MNHNY and CDR2 SVGAGI (reference sequence). The CDR3 is 14 residues long.

The V and J genes are TRBV9 and TRBJ2-3, with TRBD2 matching over 10 bases. In germline, CDR1 is SGDLS, CDR2 YYNGEE. With V trimmed by 0 bases and J by 1 base, 8 bases remained unmatched. The CDR3 runs 18 residues. The CDR3 nucleotides read TGTGCCAGCAGCGTAGAAGGTGCCCTAGCGGGGGGCACAGATACGCAGTATTTT. This translates into CASSVEGALAGGTDTQYF.

The chain recombines TRBV7-6 with TRBJ2-7, with D possibly being TRBD1 (6 bases). This CDR3 spans 16 amino acids. V lost 3 bases and J 1 base, leaving 16 bases between the germline ends. Looked up from germline, CDR1 is SGHVS and CDR2 is FNYEAQ. The CDR3 region is CASSFPTGTASYEQYF. The CDR3, as DNA: TGTGCCAGCAGCTTCCCCACAGGGACCGCATCCTACGAGCAGTACTTC.

CDR3 loop: CASSASQDSYGYTF. The CDR3 DNA follows: TGTGCCAGTAGTGCCTCACAGGATAGCTATGGCTACACCTTC. This sequence joins TRBV19 and TRBJ1-2; a possible D gene is TRBD1 (5 bases). The V end lost 5 bases, the J end lost 4 bases, and 14 bases lay between the germline ends. Germline lookup yields CDR1 LNHDA and CDR2 SQIVND (reference sequence). The CDR3 contains 14 residues.

This clone was observed once. This chain uses TRBV5-8 with TRBJ2-7; D unresolved. The CDR3 covers 17 residues. Germline CDR1 is SGHTS and CDR2 is YDEGEE. The V and J ends lost 0 bases and 3 bases respectively, with 19 bases between them. This chain's CDR3 is CASSLALGFVKFYEQYF. The CDR3 nucleotides read TGTGCCAGCAGCTTGGCTTTGGGCTTTGTGAAATTCTACGAGCAGTACTTC.

The chain is built from TRBV9 and TRBJ2-2; D perhaps matches TRBD2 (7 bases). V lost 3 bases and J 10 bases, leaving 22 bases between the germline ends. Germline V gives CDR1 SGDLS, CDR2 YYNGEE. CDR3 length: 16 amino acids. CDR3 nucleotides: TGTGCCAGCAGCGGCGCCCGGGGGGCCCGGTTCGAGGAGCTGTTTTTT. Translating gives CASSGARGARFEELFF.

The chain has TRBV5-1 and TRBJ1-6; TRBD1 agrees at 8 bases. CDR1 and CDR2 (germline): SGHRS, YFSETQ. Trimming at V came to 5 bases and at J to 5 bases, leaving 6 bases not matched to a gene. The CDR3 is made up of 15 amino acids. The CDR3 DNA sequence: TGCGCCAGCAGAGCAGGGGGCACCCATAATTCACCCCTCCACTTT. This encodes CASRAGGTHNSPLHF.

The V call is TRBV11-2, the J call TRBJ1-3; 7 bases fit TRBD1. The trim removed 6 bases at V and 4 bases at J, leaving 9 bases unmatched. This CDR3 is 15 amino acids long. Germline V gene lookup returns CDR1 SGHAT and CDR2 FQNNGV. The chain's CDR3 is CASRSTGAVGNTIYF. CDR3 DNA sequence: TGTGCCAGCAGAAGCACAGGGGCTGTGGGAAACACCATATATTTT.

The rearrangement joins TRBV2 to TRBJ2-7, with 7 bases identical to TRBD1. There are 13 residues in the CDR3. Trimming at V came to 6 bases and at J to 3 bases, leaving 5 bases not matched to a gene. CDR1 and CDR2 (germline): SNHLY, FYNNEI. The CDR3 loop reads CASSEGTDYEQYF. The CDR3, as DNA: TGTGCCAGCAGCGAGGGGACAGACTACGAGCAGTACTTC. Supplemented by reference TRBV2 and TRBJ2-7, the full variable domain reads EPEVTQTPSHQVTQMGQEVILRCVPISNHLYFYWYRQILGQKVEFLVSFYNNEISEKSEIFDDQFSVERPDGSNFTLKIRSTKLEDSAMYFCASSEGTDYEQYFGPGTRLTVT.

The V gene is TRBV5-1, the J gene TRBJ2-3; D ambiguous. Trimming cost V 0 bases and J 4 bases, with 9 bases left between them. This CDR3 contains 14 residues. Germline assignment: CDR1 SGHRS and CDR2 YFSETQ. In DNA form, the CDR3 reads TGCGCCAGCAGCTTGGAACCGGTGGCAGATACGCAGTATTTT. Translation gives CASSLEPVADTQYF. Filled out from reference TRBV5-1 and TRBJ2-3, the complete variable domain reads KAGVTQTPRYLIKTRGQQVTLSCSPISGHRSVSWYQQTPGQGLQFLFEYFSETQRNKGNFPGRFSGRQFSNSRSEMNVSTLELGDSALYLCASSLEPVADTQYFGPGTRLTVL.

The chain combines TRBV3-1 (or the pseudogene TRBV3-2) with TRBJ2-5; 13 nucleotides match TRBD2. The length of the CDR3 is 19 residues. Germline CDR1 LGHDT, CDR2 YNNKEL (reference sequence). V dropped 5 bases and J dropped 5; count of bases not matched to a gene: 17. The CDR3 loop is CASSSRPLTSGGAWETQYF. CDR3 DNA: TGTGCCAGCAGCTCACGACCTCTTACTAGCGGGGGGGCTTGGGAGACCCAGTACTTC.

J is TRBJ2-3 and V is TRBV3-1 (or the pseudogene TRBV3-2); TRBD1 agrees at 7 bases. V lost 4 bases, J lost 2 bases, and 9 bases stayed unmatched. Germline CDR1 reads LGHDT; CDR2 reads YNNKEL (reference sequence). This CDR3 is built from 16 residues. CDR3 coding DNA: TGTGCCAGCAGCCGAGGGGGCCGAGGACACACAGATACGCAGTATTTT. Its translation is CASSRGGRGHTDTQYF.